The 22 T cell receptor beta chains presented below share a single source sample, sequenced in a study of Graves' ophthalmopathy and Graves' hyperthyroidism. Amplification targeted the TCR beta CDR3 regions, with RNA transcripts as the source material. First-round RT-PCR relied on HTBI primers, and a second-round multiplex PCR came next. One entry per CDR3 protein results from TCRdb running MiXCR on the multiplex PCR reads. The table includes over a million distinct CDR3 sequences, about two fifths detected once. The sequencing sample was made of peripheral blood or thyroid tissue (not recorded which). These receptors were obtained from an adult man with Graves' hyperthyroidism.

V gene TRBV2 combines with J gene TRBJ2-7; 10 bases line up with TRBD2. Looked up from germline, CDR1 is SNHLY and CDR2 is FYNNEI. V was pared by 1 base and J by 5 bases, with 8 bases of the junction left unmatched. This CDR3 has 16 residues. CDR3 nucleotides: TGTGCCAGCAGTGAAGTGATAACTAGCGGGAACCACGAGCAGTACTTC. This gives the protein CASSEVITSGNHEQYF.

This clonotype appeared a few times. V usage is TRBV3-1 and J usage is TRBJ2-7; D possibly corresponds to TRBD2 (6 bases). Trimming removed 1 base at V and 1 base at J, with 14 bases between. The CDR3 extends over 16 amino acids. CDR1 is LGHDT and CDR2 is YNNKEL in the germline V gene (reference sequence). The CDR3, as DNA: TGTGCCAGCAGCCAAGCTTGGACTACCGGTTCCTACGAGCAGTACTTC. Its protein product is CASSQAWTTGSYEQYF.

The chain links TRBV2 to TRBJ1-6; D remains ambiguous. Trimming cost V 3 bases and J 13 bases, with 7 bases left between them. The germline V gene has CDR1 SNHLY and CDR2 FYNNEI. CDR3 length: 11 amino acids. The CDR3 region is CASSENVPLHF. The CDR3 DNA is TGTGCCAGCAGTGAGAACGTGCCCCTCCACTTT. Filled out from reference TRBV2 and TRBJ1-6, the complete variable domain reads EPEVTQTPSHQVTQMGQEVILRCVPISNHLYFYWYRQILGQKVEFLVSFYNNEISEKSEIFDDQFSVERPDGSNFTLKIRSTKLEDSAMYFCASSENVPLHFGNGTRLTVT.

This clonotype was seen more than once but under ten times. V and J are TRBV7-9 and TRBJ2-7, with D unresolved. Per the germline V gene, CDR1 is SEHNR and CDR2 is FQNEAQ (reference sequence). With 1 base removed from V and 1 base from J, the gap between germline ends came to 8 bases. The CDR3 contains 14 residues. CDR3 amino acids: CASSLGFGSYEQYF. CDR3 nucleotide sequence: TGTGCCAGCAGCTTAGGATTCGGTTCCTACGAGCAGTACTTC.

This clonotype was seen repeatedly, ten times or more. V usage is TRBV7-2 and J usage is TRBJ1-2, with TRBD1 as a possible D gene (5 bases). Trimming stripped 4 bases from V and 7 bases from J, with 16 bases between. The germline gives CDR1 SGHTA, CDR2 FQGNSA. This CDR3 has 14 residues. The CDR3 region has the DNA TGTGCCAGCAGCTCACGTGAGGGGAGGGCTGGCTACACCTTC. Protein sequence: CASSSREGRAGYTF.

This clonotype was seen ten or more times. The chain joins TRBV7-9 to TRBJ2-7; TRBD1 matches at 7 bases. V shed 8 bases, J shed 5 bases, and the junction held 9 bases outside the gene matches. The CDR3 length is 13 residues. Germline CDR1 SEHNR, CDR2 FQNEAQ (reference sequence). For the CDR3, the DNA is TGTGCCAGCCTCCCAACAGGGGCCCACGAGCAGTACTTC. Translation gives CASLPTGAHEQYF.

This clonotype was counted only a few times. The J gene is TRBJ2-5, the V gene TRBV6-4, with no clear D. This CDR3 is 13 amino acids long. Germline-derived CDR1 and CDR2 are MRHNA and SNTAGT. V shed 5 bases and J shed 4 bases, with 11 bases lying between them. As DNA, the CDR3 is TGTGCCAGCAGTATCGAGTTGGGAGAGACCCAGTACTTC. This sequence encodes CASSIELGETQYF.

In this sample, this clonotype turned up a few times. The chain uses TRBV5-4 and TRBJ2-7; TRBD1 is a possible D gene (6 bases). Trimming removed 3 bases at V and 3 bases at J, with 16 bases between. The CDR3 contains 15 residues. The germline V gene has CDR1 SGHNT and CDR2 YYREEE (reference sequence). This chain's CDR3 is CASSSQGPKFYEQYF. CDR3 DNA: TGTGCCAGCAGCTCTCAGGGGCCTAAATTCTACGAGCAGTACTTC.

The sample holds many counts of this clonotype. This chain joins TRBV20-1 and TRBJ2-5, with D perhaps matching TRBD2 (6 bases). This CDR3 region has 11 residues. V was trimmed by 3 bases and J by 9 bases, leaving 11 bases between them. The V gene's germline CDR1 is DFQATT and CDR2 SNEGSKA (reference sequence). CDR3 coding DNA: TGCAGTGCTAGTTTACCGGGGGCCCAGTACTTC. Residues: CSASLPGAQYF.

This clonotype was seen many times. The V call is TRBV7-2, the J call TRBJ1-5, with 7 bases fitting TRBD1. The length of the CDR3 is 15 residues. J lost 3 bases, V lost 2 bases, and 4 bases had no gene match. CDR1 SGHTA and CDR2 FQGNSA come from the germline V gene. This CDR3 reads CASSLRGGDNQPQHF. In DNA, the CDR3 is TGTGCCAGCAGCTTACGAGGGGGCGACAATCAGCCCCAGCATTTT.

The V gene is TRBV12-3 or TRBV12-4, the J gene TRBJ2-7; no reliable D call. The tail of the sequence fits TRBJ2-1 better, so the J call may be wrong. This CDR3 spans 12 amino acids. CDR3 region: CASSAVGYEQFF. The CDR3 DNA is TGTGCCAGCAGCGCCGTGGGGTATGAGCAGTTCTTC.

This clonotype was recorded many times. This rearrangement joins TRBV7-8 to TRBJ2-7; 11 bases line up with TRBD2. Germline CDR1 is SGHVS and CDR2 is FQNEAQ. V trimming: 6 bases; J trimming: 0 bases; junction bases outside the gene matches: 4. This CDR3 spans 15 amino acids. CDR3 sequence: CASRQTSGSSYEQYF. The CDR3 DNA sequence: TGTGCCAGCAGGCAAACTAGCGGGAGCTCCTACGAGCAGTACTTC.

This clonotype was counted only a few times. V is TRBV6-6 and J is TRBJ1-2; 8 nucleotides match TRBD1. After removal of 10 bases from V and 8 bases from J, the junction contained 9 bases not matched to a gene. This CDR3 comprises 12 residues. Germline values: CDR1 MNHNY, CDR2 SVGAGI (reference sequence). The CDR3 here is CAIPDREGGYTF. CDR3 DNA: TGTGCCATCCCGGACAGGGAGGGAGGCTACACCTTC.

The chain has TRBV11-2 and TRBJ1-6; no firm D call. V lost 3 bases and J lost 6, with 12 bases in between. In germline, CDR1 is SGHAT, CDR2 FQNNGV. The CDR3 runs to 15 residues. The CDR3 region has the DNA TGTGCCAGCAGCTTGGTGGTAGGCTCTAATTCACCCCTCCACTTT. Its translation is CASSLVVGSNSPLHF.

This clonotype has a count of ten or more. This sequence joins TRBV7-6 and TRBJ2-6, with no clear D. Germline V lookup: CDR1 SGHVS, CDR2 FNYEAQ. This CDR3 comprises 15 residues. V lost 4 bases, J lost 2 bases, and 9 bases lay in between. CDR3 protein: CASSSKRTGANVLTF. CDR3 nucleotides: TGTGCCAGCAGCTCGAAACGAACTGGGGCCAACGTCCTGACTTTC.

The chain employs TRBV11-2 and TRBJ2-5; possibly TRBD1 for D (6 bases). Trimming pared 1 base from V and 5 bases from J, leaving 14 bases between. The CDR3 is 15 amino acids. CDR1 and CDR2 from the germline V gene are SGHAT and FQNNGV. CDR3 loop: CASSLGTASYETQYF. The DNA of the CDR3 is TGTGCCAGCAGCTTAGGGACAGCATCCTACGAGACCCAGTACTTC.

This clonotype was detected many times. The chain has TRBV19 and TRBJ1-6; no clear D gene. The CDR3 spans 13 residues. The germline gives CDR1 LNHDA, CDR2 SQIVND (reference sequence). V shed 5 bases and J shed 10 bases, with 12 bases lying between them. The CDR3 reads CASSSQSYSPLHF. The CDR3 nucleotides are TGTGCCAGTAGTTCCCAGAGTTACTCACCCCTCCACTTT.

V usage is TRBV4-1 and J usage is TRBJ1-1; D unclear. The CDR3 extends over 14 amino acids. Germline V CDR1 and CDR2: MGHRA, YSYEKL. V was pared by 1 base and J by 3 bases, with 9 bases between. The CDR3 loop is CASSQVAQDTEAFF. The CDR3 nucleotides are TGCGCCAGCAGCCAAGTTGCGCAGGACACTGAAGCTTTCTTT.

This clonotype appeared many times. The V call is TRBV7-8, the J call TRBJ2-7, with a weak D call TRBD2 (6 bases). V dropped 5 bases and J dropped 2 bases, with 16 bases sitting between them. This CDR3 has 15 residues. Germline CDR1 SGHVS, CDR2 FQNEAQ. In DNA, the CDR3 is TGTGCCAGCAGCCCACCCGGGACTGAAACCTACGAGCAGTACTTC. Protein: CASSPPGTETYEQYF.

The V gene is TRBV7-2, the J gene TRBJ2-5; TRBD2 aligns across 11 bases. CDR3 length: 16 residues. Germline V gene data show CDR1 as SGHTA and CDR2 as FQGNSA. Trimming at V came to 5 bases and at J to 5 bases, leaving 10 bases not matched to a gene. The CDR3 nucleotides are TGTGCCAGCAGCCTCCGACTAGCGGGGAGCCGGGAGACCCAGTACTTC. Its translation: CASSLRLAGSRETQYF.

Turning to this clonotype: This sequence may be a read error, since a much larger clone differs from it by one base. The chain has TRBV14 and TRBJ2-2; D is uncertain. Germline V gene data show CDR1 as SGHDN and CDR2 as FVKESK. V was cut by 3 bases and J by 6 bases, with 11 bases left in between. The CDR3 length is 14 residues. The CDR3 nucleotides read TGTGCCAGCAGCCAGGGTCTCGTCGCCGGGGAGCTGTTTTTT. It yields the protein CASSQGLVAGELFF.

The sample holds many counts of this clonotype. The chain recombines TRBV2 with TRBJ1-3, with 11 bases aligning to TRBD1. Germline V gene sequence: CDR1 SNHLY, CDR2 FYNNEI. V lost 8 bases, J lost 2 bases, and 2 bases stayed unmatched. The CDR3 runs 14 residues. The chain's CDR3 is CASADRGPGNTIYF. CDR3 nucleotide sequence: TGTGCCAGCGCGGACAGGGGGCCTGGAAACACCATATATTTT.